This TCR beta chain was sequenced in a study of blood T cell repertoires in COVID-19. Across the study: Whether acute or convalescent, the COVID-19 samples came from the United States, Italy and Spain.

Here immunoSEQ multiplex PCR was the method, and the copy in TCRdb shows in-frame clones only, minus some. The data hold around 300,000 clones, with around 90% observed a single time. Germline V gene sequence: CDR1 SGHTA, CDR2 FQGNSA. CDR3 size: 16 residues. V shed 1 base, J shed 1 base, and the junction held 1 base outside the gene matches. Recruits, aged roughly 18 to 90 years, lived in 24 US areas. The TCR sequence derives from a woman in her 50s who had recovered from COVID-19. This chain links TRBV7-2 with TRBJ2-3; 11 bases are shared with TRBD2. Sequencing input: PBMCs or T cells enriched from blood (not recorded which). CDR3 residues: CASSLVAGGGTDTQYF. The CDR3, as DNA: TGTGCCAGCAGCTTAGTAGCGGGAGGGGGCACAGATACGCAGTATTTT. Full variable domain (missing parts from reference TRBV7-2 and TRBJ2-3): GAGVSQSPSNKVTEKGKDVELRCDPISGHTALYWYRQSLGQGLEFLIYFQGNSAPDKSGLPSDRFSAERTGGSVSTLTIQRTQQEDSAVYLCASSLVAGGGTDTQYFGPGTRLTVL.